Below, 12 T cell receptor beta chains from the same sample are listed, as sequenced in a study of T cells of healthy individuals. TCRdb reprocessed the 5' RACE reads via MiXCR and lists one record per CDR3 protein. Of 75,000 to 95,000 distinct CDR3 sequences listed, more than 4.5% were seen once; the top ten hold roughly 7.6%. These receptors all stem from a female donor in good health.

This clonotype showed up just a few times. The chain links TRBV5-4 to TRBJ1-1; weak D call: TRBD1 (6 bases). The CDR3 runs to 14 residues. Germline V gene sequence: CDR1 SGHNT, CDR2 YYREEE (reference sequence). Trimming removed 1 base at V and 4 bases at J, with 11 bases between. CDR3 in amino acids: CASSLIGGITEAFF. DNA of the CDR3: TGTGCCAGCAGCTTGATTGGGGGCATCACTGAAGCTTTCTTT.

Concerning this clonotype itself: Just one base apart from a much larger clone, this may be a read error. V and J are TRBV12-3 or TRBV12-4 and TRBJ2-7; 9 nucleotides agree with TRBD2. This CDR3 has 13 residues. For the CDR3, the DNA is TGTGCCAGTGGGAGCGGGGGGCCCGAGGAGCAGCACTTC. It is translated as CASGSGGPEEQHF.

This clonotype was counted many times. The V call is TRBV6-5, the J call TRBJ1-1; the D is unclear. This CDR3 is 13 amino acids long. Germline loops: CDR1 MNHEY, CDR2 SVGAGI. V lost 5 bases and J lost 0, with 7 bases in between. CDR3 loop: CASSRVLNTEAFF. CDR3 nucleotides: TGTGCCAGCAGTAGGGTTTTGAACACTGAAGCTTTCTTT.

The table lists this clonotype with many counts. The chain is built from TRBV3-1 and TRBJ2-3, with 11 positions matching TRBD2. Per germline, CDR1 LGHDT and CDR2 YNNKEL (reference sequence). The V segment lost 6 bases and the J segment 3 bases; nucleotides outside the gene matches: 5. The CDR3 totals 15 residues. Here the CDR3 DNA reads TGTGCCAGCAGTCTAGCGGGAGGCGGAACAGATACGCAGTATTTT. Translated: CASSLAGGGTDTQYF.

This clonotype occurred many times. The V and J genes are TRBV20-1 and TRBJ2-3, with 7 bases fitting TRBD1. The junction had 13 bases not matched to a gene; V was cut back by 5 bases and J by 5 bases. Per the germline V gene, CDR1 is DFQATT and CDR2 is SNEGSKA (reference sequence). The CDR3 extends over 15 amino acids. In DNA, the CDR3 is TGCAGTGCTTCCACAGGGGCTGGGGACCGAGATACGCAGTATTTT. As protein: CSASTGAGDRDTQYF.

This clonotype was counted many times. This chain uses TRBV28 with TRBJ2-1; D call uncertain. CDR3 size: 14 residues. Germline V gene sequence: CDR1 MDHEN, CDR2 SYDVKM. Between the trimmed V and J ends, which lost 6 bases and 2 bases, there was a span of 11 bases. CDR3 DNA: TGTGCCAGCAGCCCCGCAGGCACCTACAATGAGCAGTTCTTC. It is translated as CASSPAGTYNEQFF. Using reference TRBV28 and TRBJ2-1 for the parts outside the CDR3, the full variable domain is DVKVTQSSRYLVKRTGEKVFLECVQDMDHENMFWYRQDPGLGLRLIYFSYDVKMKEKGDIPEGYSVSREKKERFSLILESASTNQTSMYLCASSPAGTYNEQFFGPGTRLTVL.

This clonotype was seen ten or more times. V gene TRBV7-2 combines with J gene TRBJ2-7, with D hard to call. The CDR3 is made up of 12 amino acids. V lost 5 bases and J lost 4, with 9 bases in between. Germline V gives CDR1 SGHTA, CDR2 FQGNSA. CDR3 in DNA: TGTGCCAGCAGCCCATCGGGTTACGAGCAGTACTTC. Protein sequence: CASSPSGYEQYF.

The rearrangement joins TRBV5-6 to TRBJ2-3; 7 nucleotides agree with TRBD2. The V segment lost 2 bases and the J segment 2 bases; nucleotides outside the gene matches: 11. There are 17 residues in the CDR3. Germline CDR1 SGHDT, CDR2 YYEEEE. CDR3 loop: CASSFGRLASFTDTQYF. Written as DNA, the CDR3 is TGTGCCAGCAGCTTTGGCCGACTAGCATCCTTCACAGATACGCAGTATTTT. The full variable domain, in which reference TRBV5-6 and TRBJ2-3 provide the parts outside the CDR3, is DAGVTQSPTHLIKTRGQQVTLRCSPKSGHDTVSWYQQALGQGPQFIFQYYEEEERQRGNFPDRFSGHQFPNYSSELNVNALLLGDSALYLCASSFGRLASFTDTQYFGPGTRLTVL.

At least ten counts were recorded for this clonotype. The rearrangement uses TRBV30 and TRBJ2-3, with 11 nucleotides matching TRBD2. CDR3 length: 14 amino acids. CDR1 GTSNPN and CDR2 SVGIG come from the germline V gene (reference sequence). Unmatched junction bases numbered 2, after V lost 1 base and J lost 5 bases. The CDR3 reads CAWSAGLAGDTQYF. The CDR3 nucleotides are TGTGCCTGGAGTGCCGGACTAGCGGGAGATACGCAGTATTTT.

This clonotype was picked up many times. J is TRBJ2-7 and V is TRBV29-1; TRBD1 matches at 8 bases. CDR1 SQVTM and CDR2 ANQGSEA come from the germline V gene. Trimming cost V 7 bases and J 5 bases; bases outside gene matches: 10. The CDR3 has 13 residues. The CDR3 loop reads CSAYGTGDDEQYF. The CDR3 DNA is TGCAGCGCCTACGGGACAGGTGACGACGAGCAGTACTTC.

This clonotype was observed at least ten times. This chain links TRBV10-3 with TRBJ2-3; D gene uncertain. V was trimmed by 5 bases and J by 2 bases, leaving 5 bases between them. In germline, CDR1 is ENHRY, CDR2 SYGVKD. CDR3 length equals 12 residues. The CDR3: CAISRNTDTQYF. CDR3 DNA: TGTGCCATCAGTCGAAACACAGATACGCAGTATTTT.

The chain carries TRBV29-1 and TRBJ2-1; possible D gene TRBD1, 5 bases. This CDR3 is built from 13 residues. The V end was cut by 4 bases, the J end by 5 bases, with 12 bases between. CDR1 and CDR2 (germline): SQVTM, ANQGSEA. This CDR3 reads CSVGRQGHNEQFF. The CDR3, as DNA: TGCAGCGTTGGGCGGCAGGGCCACAATGAGCAGTTCTTC.